Sequencing of this T cell receptor (beta chain) was carried out in a study of blood T cell repertoires in COVID-19. Germline V lookup: CDR1 MNHNY, CDR2 SVGAGI (reference sequence). The CDR3 sequence is 18 residues long. V was clipped by 5 bases and J by 8 bases; unmatched bases: 15. TCRdb's copy holds only in-frame clones and misses some; the assay was immunoSEQ multiplex PCR. The table records 250,000 to 350,000 clones, about nine tenths of them present only once. The receptor was derived from a woman aged 25-40 years with COVID-19, enrolled during active disease. The specimen sequenced was peripheral blood. The chain joins TRBV6-6 to TRBJ2-1; 13 bases are shared with TRBD2. DNA for the CDR3: TGTGCCAGCAGTCGGTGGACTAAACTAGCGGGAGGGTTCGATGAGCAGTTCTTC. It is translated as CASSRWTKLAGGFDEQFF.